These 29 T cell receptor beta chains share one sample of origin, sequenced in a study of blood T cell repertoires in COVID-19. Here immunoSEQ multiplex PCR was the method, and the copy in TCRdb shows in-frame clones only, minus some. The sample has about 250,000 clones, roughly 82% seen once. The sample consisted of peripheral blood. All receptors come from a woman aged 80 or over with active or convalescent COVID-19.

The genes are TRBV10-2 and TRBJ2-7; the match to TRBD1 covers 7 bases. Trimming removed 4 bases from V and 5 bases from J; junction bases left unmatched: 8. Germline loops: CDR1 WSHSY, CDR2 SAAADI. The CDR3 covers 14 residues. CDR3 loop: CASSGPQGVDEQYF. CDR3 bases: TGCGCCAGCAGTGGGCCCCAGGGGGTTGACGAGCAGTACTTC.

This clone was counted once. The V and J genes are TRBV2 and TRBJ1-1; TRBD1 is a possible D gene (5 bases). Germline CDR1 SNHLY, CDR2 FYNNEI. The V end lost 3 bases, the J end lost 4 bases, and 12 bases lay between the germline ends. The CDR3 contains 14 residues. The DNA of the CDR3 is TGTGCCAGCAGTGACCCCCGGGGGACCACTGAAGCTTTCTTT. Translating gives CASSDPRGTTEAFF.

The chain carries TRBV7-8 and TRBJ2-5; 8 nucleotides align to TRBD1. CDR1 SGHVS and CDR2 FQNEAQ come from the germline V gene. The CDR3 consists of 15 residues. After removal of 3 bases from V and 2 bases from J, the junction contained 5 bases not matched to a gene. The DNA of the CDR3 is TGTGCCAGCAGCTTCCTAGGACAGGGACAAGAGACCCAGTACTTC. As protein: CASSFLGQGQETQYF.

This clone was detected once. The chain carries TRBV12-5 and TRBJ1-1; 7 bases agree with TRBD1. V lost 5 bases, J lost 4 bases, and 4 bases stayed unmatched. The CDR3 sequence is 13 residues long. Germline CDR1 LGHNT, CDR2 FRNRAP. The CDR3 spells CASGEQGLTEAFF. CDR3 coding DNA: TGTGCTAGTGGTGAACAGGGGCTCACTGAAGCTTTCTTT.

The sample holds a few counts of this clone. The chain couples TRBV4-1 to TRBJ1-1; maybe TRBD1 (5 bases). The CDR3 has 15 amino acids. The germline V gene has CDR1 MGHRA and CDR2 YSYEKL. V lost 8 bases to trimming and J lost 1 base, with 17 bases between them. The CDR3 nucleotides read TGCGCCAGCCAATTTGGCGGGGGGAGGAACACTGAAGCTTTCTTT. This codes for CASQFGGGRNTEAFF.

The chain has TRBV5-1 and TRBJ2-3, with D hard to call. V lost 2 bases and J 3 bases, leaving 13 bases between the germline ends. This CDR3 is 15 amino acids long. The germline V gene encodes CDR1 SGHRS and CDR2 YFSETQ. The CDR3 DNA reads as TGCGCCAGCAGCTTACGGGTGCCTATAACAGATACGCAGTATTTT. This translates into CASSLRVPITDTQYF.

CDR3 protein: CASSVLGGIPPTEQYF. CDR3 coding DNA: TGTGCCAGCAGCGTGCTTGGGGGGATCCCCCCTACCGAGCAGTACTTC. The rearrangement links TRBV5-4 to TRBJ2-7; tentatively, D is TRBD2 (6 bases). Germline values: CDR1 SGHNT, CDR2 YYREEE (reference sequence). The CDR3 is 16 amino acids. Deletions cut 4 bases from V and 6 bases from J, with 23 bases between.

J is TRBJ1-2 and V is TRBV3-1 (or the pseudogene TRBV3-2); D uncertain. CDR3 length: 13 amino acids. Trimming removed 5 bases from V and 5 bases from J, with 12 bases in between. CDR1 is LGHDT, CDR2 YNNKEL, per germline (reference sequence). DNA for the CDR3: TGTGCCAGCAGCGAAGTGGGGAGTTATGGCTACACCTTC. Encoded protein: CASSEVGSYGYTF.

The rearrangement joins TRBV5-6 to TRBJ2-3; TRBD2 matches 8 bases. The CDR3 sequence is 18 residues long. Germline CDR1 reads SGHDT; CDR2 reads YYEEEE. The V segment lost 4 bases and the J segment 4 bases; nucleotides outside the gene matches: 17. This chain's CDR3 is CASSPTTGVAGRSDTQYF. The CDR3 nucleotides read TGTGCCAGCAGCCCGACGACTGGGGTAGCGGGAAGGTCAGATACGCAGTATTTT. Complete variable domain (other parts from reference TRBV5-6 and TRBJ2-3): DAGVTQSPTHLIKTRGQQVTLRCSPKSGHDTVSWYQQALGQGPQFIFQYYEEEERQRGNFPDRFSGHQFPNYSSELNVNALLLGDSALYLCASSPTTGVAGRSDTQYFGPGTRLTVL.

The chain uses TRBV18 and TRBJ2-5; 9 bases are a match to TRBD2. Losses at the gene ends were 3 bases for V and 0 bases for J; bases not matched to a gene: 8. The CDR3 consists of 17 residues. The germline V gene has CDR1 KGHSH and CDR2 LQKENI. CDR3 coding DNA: TGTGCCAGCTCACCGACGTTTAGCGGGAGAGACCAAGAGACCCAGTACTTC. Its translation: CASSPTFSGRDQETQYF. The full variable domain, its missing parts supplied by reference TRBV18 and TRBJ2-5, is NAGVMQNPRHLVRRRGQEARLRCSPMKGHSHVYWYRQLPEEGLKFMVYLQKENIIDESGMPKERFSAEFPKEGPSILRIQQVVRGDSAAYFCASSPTFSGRDQETQYFGPGTRLLVL.

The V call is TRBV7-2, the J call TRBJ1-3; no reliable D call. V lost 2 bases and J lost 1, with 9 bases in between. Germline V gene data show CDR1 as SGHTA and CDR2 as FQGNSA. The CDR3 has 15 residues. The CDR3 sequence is CASSLSRASGNTIYF. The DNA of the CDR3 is TGTGCCAGCAGCTTAAGCCGCGCTTCTGGAAACACCATATATTTT.

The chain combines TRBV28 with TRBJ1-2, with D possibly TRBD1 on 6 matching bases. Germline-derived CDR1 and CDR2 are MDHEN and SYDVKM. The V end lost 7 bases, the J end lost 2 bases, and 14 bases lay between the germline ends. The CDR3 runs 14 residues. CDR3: CASKRAGANYGYTF. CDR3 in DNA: TGTGCCAGCAAAAGAGCGGGGGCAAACTATGGCTACACCTTC.

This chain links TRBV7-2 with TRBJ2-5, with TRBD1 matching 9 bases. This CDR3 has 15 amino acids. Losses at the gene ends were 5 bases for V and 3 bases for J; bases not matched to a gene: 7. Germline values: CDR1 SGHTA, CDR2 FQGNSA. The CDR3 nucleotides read TGTGCCAGCAGCGCTTTTGGGACAGGGAAAGAGACCCAGTACTTC. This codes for CASSAFGTGKETQYF.

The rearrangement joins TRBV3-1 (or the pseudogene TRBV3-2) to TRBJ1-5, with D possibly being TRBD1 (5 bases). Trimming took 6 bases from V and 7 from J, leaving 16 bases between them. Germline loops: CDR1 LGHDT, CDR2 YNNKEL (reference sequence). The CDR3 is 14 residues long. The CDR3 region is CASSLGHGKQPQHF. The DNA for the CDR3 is TGTGCCAGCAGTCTAGGACATGGAAAACAGCCCCAGCATTTT.

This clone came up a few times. The CDR3: CASSIQGVGNTIYF. CDR3 sequence (DNA): TGTGCCAGCAGCATACAGGGGGTCGGAAACACCATATATTTT. This chain links TRBV28 with TRBJ1-3; 8 bases are a match to TRBD1. V lost 6 bases, J lost 4 bases, and 5 bases stayed unmatched. Germline CDR1 MDHEN, CDR2 SYDVKM. This CDR3 spans 14 amino acids.

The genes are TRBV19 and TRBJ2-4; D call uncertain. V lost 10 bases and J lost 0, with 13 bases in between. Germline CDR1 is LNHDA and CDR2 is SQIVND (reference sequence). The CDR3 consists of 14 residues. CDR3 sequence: CATLRGLAKNIQYF. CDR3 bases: TGTGCCACCTTACGAGGTCTAGCCAAAAACATTCAGTACTTC.

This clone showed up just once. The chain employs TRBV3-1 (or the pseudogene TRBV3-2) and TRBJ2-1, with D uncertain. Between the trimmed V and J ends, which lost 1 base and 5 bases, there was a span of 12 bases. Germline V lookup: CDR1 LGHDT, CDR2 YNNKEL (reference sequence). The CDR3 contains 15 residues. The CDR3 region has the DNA TGTGCCAGCAGCCAAGGGTCCACACGAAACAATGAGCAGTTCTTC. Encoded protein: CASSQGSTRNNEQFF.

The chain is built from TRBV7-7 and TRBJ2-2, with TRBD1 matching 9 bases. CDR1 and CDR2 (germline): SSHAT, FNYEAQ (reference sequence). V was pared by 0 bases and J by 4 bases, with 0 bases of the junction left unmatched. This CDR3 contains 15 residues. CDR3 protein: CASSLAQGATGELFF. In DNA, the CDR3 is TGTGCCAGCAGCTTAGCACAGGGGGCCACCGGGGAGCTGTTTTTT.

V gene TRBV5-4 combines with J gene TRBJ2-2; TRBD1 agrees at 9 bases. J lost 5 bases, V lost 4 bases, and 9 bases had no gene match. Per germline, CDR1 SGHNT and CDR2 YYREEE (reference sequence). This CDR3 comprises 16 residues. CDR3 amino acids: CASSREQGARTGELFF. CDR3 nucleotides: TGTGCCAGCAGCCGAGAACAGGGGGCGCGTACCGGGGAGCTGTTTTTT.

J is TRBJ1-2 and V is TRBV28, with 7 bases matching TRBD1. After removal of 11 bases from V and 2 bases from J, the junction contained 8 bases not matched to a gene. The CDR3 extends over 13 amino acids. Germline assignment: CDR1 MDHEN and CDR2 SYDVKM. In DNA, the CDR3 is TGTGCCGCCTACAGGGGCTCGAACTATGGCTACACCTTC. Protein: CAAYRGSNYGYTF.

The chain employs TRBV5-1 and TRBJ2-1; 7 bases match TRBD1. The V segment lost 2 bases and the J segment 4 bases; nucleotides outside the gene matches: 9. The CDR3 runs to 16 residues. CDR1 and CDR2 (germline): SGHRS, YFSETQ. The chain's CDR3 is CASSFNPGQLYNEQFF. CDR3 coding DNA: TGCGCCAGCAGCTTTAATCCGGGACAGCTATACAATGAGCAGTTCTTC.

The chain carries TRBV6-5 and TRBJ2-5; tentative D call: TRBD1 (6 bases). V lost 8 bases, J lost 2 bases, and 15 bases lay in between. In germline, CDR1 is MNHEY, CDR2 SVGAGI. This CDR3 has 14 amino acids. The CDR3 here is CASYRDNHQETQYF. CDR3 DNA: TGTGCCAGCTACCGGGACAATCATCAAGAGACCCAGTACTTC.

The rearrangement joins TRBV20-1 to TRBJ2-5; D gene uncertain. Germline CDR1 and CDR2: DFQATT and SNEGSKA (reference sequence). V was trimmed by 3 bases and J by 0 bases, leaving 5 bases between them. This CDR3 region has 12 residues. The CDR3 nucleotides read TGCAGTGCTAGTAATAACCAAGAGACCCAGTACTTC. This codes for CSASNNQETQYF.

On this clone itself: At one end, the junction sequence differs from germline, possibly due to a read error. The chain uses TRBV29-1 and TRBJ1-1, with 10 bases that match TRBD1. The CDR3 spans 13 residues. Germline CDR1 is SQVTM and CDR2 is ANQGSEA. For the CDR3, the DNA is TGCAGCGTTCAAGAGACAGGGGGCCCCGAGGCTTTCTTT. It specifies CSVQETGGPEAFF.

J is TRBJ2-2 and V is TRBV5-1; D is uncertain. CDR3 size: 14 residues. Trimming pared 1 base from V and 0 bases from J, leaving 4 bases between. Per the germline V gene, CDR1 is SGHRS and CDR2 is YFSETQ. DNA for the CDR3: TGCGCCAGCAGCTTGAGCACGAACACCGGGGAGCTGTTTTTT. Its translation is CASSLSTNTGELFF.

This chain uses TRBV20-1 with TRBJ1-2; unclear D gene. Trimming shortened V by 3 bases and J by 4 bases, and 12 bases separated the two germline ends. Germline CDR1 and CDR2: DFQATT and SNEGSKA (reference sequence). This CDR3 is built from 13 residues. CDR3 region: CSASEVQAYGYTF. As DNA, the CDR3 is TGCAGTGCTAGTGAGGTCCAGGCCTATGGCTACACCTTC.

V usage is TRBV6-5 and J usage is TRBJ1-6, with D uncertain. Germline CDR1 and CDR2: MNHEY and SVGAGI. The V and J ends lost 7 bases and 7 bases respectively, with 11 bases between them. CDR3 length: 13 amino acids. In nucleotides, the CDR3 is TGTGCCAGCATGGAGGTTCCGAATTCACCCCTCCACTTT. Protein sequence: CASMEVPNSPLHF.

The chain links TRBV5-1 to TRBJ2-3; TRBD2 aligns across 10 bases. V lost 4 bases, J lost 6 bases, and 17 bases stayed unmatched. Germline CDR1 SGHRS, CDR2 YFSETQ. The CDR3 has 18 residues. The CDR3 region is CASSPTPLLAGGGDTQYF. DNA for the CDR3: TGCGCCAGCAGCCCAACCCCCCTTTTAGCGGGAGGAGGGGATACGCAGTATTTT.

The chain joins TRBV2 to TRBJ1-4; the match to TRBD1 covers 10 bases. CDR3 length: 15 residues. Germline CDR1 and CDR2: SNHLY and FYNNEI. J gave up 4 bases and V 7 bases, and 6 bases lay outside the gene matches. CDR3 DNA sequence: TGTGCCAGCAACCGACAGGGGGCGCTTAATGAAAAACTGTTTTTT. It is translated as CASNRQGALNEKLFF.